Below, one T cell receptor beta chain is given with its context. This CDR3 contains 14 residues. Germline CDR1 reads SGHDT; CDR2 reads YYEEEE. V lost 0 bases to trimming and J lost 5 bases, with 11 bases between them. The record originates from a study of STAT5B mutations in CD4+ large granular lymphocyte leukemia. Clones were read by immunoSEQ multiplex PCR, and TCRdb kept only the in-frame ones, dropping some. The top ten hold 0.55% to 0.75% of the sample, which has roughly 24,000 clones, about 78% seen once. Sequenced material: CD4+ T cells from blood buffy coats. The chain combines TRBV5-6 with TRBJ1-2; the D is unclear. The origin of this receptor is a human donor in good health. This chain's CDR3 is CASSLDRTPYGYTF. For the CDR3, the DNA is TGTGCCAGCAGCTTGGACCGGACTCCGTATGGCTACACCTTC.